Listed below are T cell receptor beta chains from one sample, sequenced in a study of T cells in localized non-small cell lung cancer. Method: immunoSEQ multiplex PCR; TCRdb's copy keeps in-frame clones and lacks some. The sample shows 15,000 to 20,000 clones, roughly 87% of them seen only once. Sequencing used peripheral blood, obtained before any cancer treatment. Every receptor here comes from a male donor older than 55 with stage I lung adenocarcinoma. Each CDR3 is given with its conserved first and last residue. A D gene is named only where the DNA matches it firmly. Only part of the rows carry a size: once, few, many, or a class if the clone is expanded.

.,TRBV5-5,TRBJ1-1,.,TGTGCCAGCAGCCCGACACAGCCGAACACTGAAGCTTTCTTT,CASSPTQPNTEAFF
.,TRBV11-2,TRBJ2-3,.,TGTGCCAGCAGCTGGTCTAGCACGGCCGCAGATACGCAGTATTTT,CASSWSSTAADTQYF
.,TRBV7-2,TRBJ1-1,few,TGTGCCAGCAGGAAGGGTAACACTGAAGCTTTCTTT,CASRKGNTEAFF
TRBD1,TRBV2,TRBJ2-7,.,TGTGCCAGCACCCCGGACAGGGGATGGAACGAGCAGTACTTC,CASTPDRGWNEQYF
.,TRBV4-1,TRBJ1-1,.,TGCGCCAGCAGCCTAACGGTAAACACTGAAGCTTTCTTT,CASSLTVNTEAFF
.,TRBV7-2,TRBJ1-5,.,TGTGCCAGCAGGATCTCGAACCCTAATCGGCCCCAGCATTTT,CASRISNPNRPQHF
TRBD1,TRBV7-9,TRBJ1-2,.,TGTGCTCTCTACCTGAACCCCGGGACAGCTTCTGGCTACACCTTC,CALYLNPGTASGYTF
TRBD2,TRBV4-3,TRBJ2-1,.,TGCGCCAGCAGCCAAGATTTGGCTAGCGGGTACTCCTACAATGAGCAGTTCTTC,CASSQDLASGYSYNEQFF
.,TRBV9,TRBJ1-3,.,TGTGCCAGCAGCGTAGGTTTTACGGGATCTGGAAACACCATATATTTT,CASSVGFTGSGNTIYF
TRBD2,TRBV6-4,TRBJ2-1,.,TGTGCCAGCAGTGCCTTGGCGGGAGGCTACAATGAGCAGTTCTTC,CASSALAGGYNEQFF
.,TRBV9,TRBJ1-2,.,TGTGCCAGCAGCGGAGGGACTGCCCATTTGGAGTATGGCTACACCTTC,CASSGGTAHLEYGYTF
TRBD1,TRBV29-1,TRBJ1-4,.,TGCAGCGTGGACGCCGGGACAGGAATTGGAAAACTGTTTTTT,CSVDAGTGIGKLFF
.,TRBV10-1,TRBJ2-5,.,TGCGCCAGCTTAGGGGGAGTTGAGACCCAGTACTTC,CASLGGVETQYF
.,TRBV4-3,TRBJ1-2,.,TGCGCCAGCAGCCAAGATTCGACGGGGCTGAACTATGGCTACACCTTC,CASSQDSTGLNYGYTF
.,TRBV6-5,TRBJ2-2,.,TGTGCCACCATGGGAGGTGCGAACACCGGGGAGCTGTTTTTT,CATMGGANTGELFF
.,TRBV7-2,TRBJ2-2,once,TGTGCCAGCAGCTTAGGGGGGGCGCTGGTCGGGGAGCTGTTTTTT,CASSLGGALVGELFF
TRBD2,TRBV5-1,TRBJ2-3,.,TGCGCCAGCAGCTTGGATAGCCTAGCGGGAGGAGGGTCTAGCACAGATACGCAGTATTTT,CASSLDSLAGGGSSTDTQYF
TRBD2,TRBV4-1,TRBJ2-1,.,TGCGCCAGCAGCCAAGAGGGGAGCTATGGCCTAGCGGGGGGGTTGTTCTTC,CASSQEGSYGLAGGLFF
.,TRBV28,TRBJ2-1,once,TGTGCCAGCAGGGTCCGGGGGGCCGGGGTCAATGAGCAGTTCTTC,CASRVRGAGVNEQFF
.,TRBV6-5,TRBJ1-1,.,TGTGCCAGCAGTTACAGGGTGGGGAACACTGAAGCTTTCTTT,CASSYRVGNTEAFF
.,TRBV7-9,TRBJ2-5,.,TGTGCCAGCAGCTTAGTTGGGACACCCAGTGGAGTACAAGAGACCCAGTACTTC,CASSLVGTPSGVQETQYF
.,TRBV2,TRBJ2-7,.,TGTGCCAGCAATCGAGGCGCGGGCCCATACGAGCAGTACTTC,CASNRGAGPYEQYF
.,TRBV5-1,TRBJ2-5,few,TGCGCCAGCAGCTTAGCGAGCTTCCAAGAGACCCAGTACTTC,CASSLASFQETQYF
TRBD1,TRBV7-9,TRBJ2-5,.,TGTGCCAGCAGCTCGCCAGGGGGACAAGAGACCCAGTACTTC,CASSSPGGQETQYF
TRBD2,TRBV4-1,TRBJ2-7,.,TGCGCCAGCAGCCAAGATCGTAGCGGGGCTTCCTACGAGCAGTACTTC,CASSQDRSGASYEQYF
.,TRBV30,TRBJ2-5,.,TGTGCCTGGAGTACGTGGGAGAACCAAGAGACCCAGTACTTC,CAWSTWENQETQYF
.,TRBV30,TRBJ2-1,.,TGTGCCTGGAGTTTGGGGACGGAGGGGAATGAGCAGTTCTTC,CAWSLGTEGNEQFF
.,TRBV10-1,TRBJ2-6,once,TGCGCCAGCAGTGAGTCGGTCAGGTGCCACTCTGGGGCCAACGTCCTGACTTTC,CASSESVRCHSGANVLTF
.,TRBV10-3,TRBJ2-1,.,TGTGCCATCAGTGAGACCGTCCCCAATGAGCAGTTCTTC,CAISETVPNEQFF